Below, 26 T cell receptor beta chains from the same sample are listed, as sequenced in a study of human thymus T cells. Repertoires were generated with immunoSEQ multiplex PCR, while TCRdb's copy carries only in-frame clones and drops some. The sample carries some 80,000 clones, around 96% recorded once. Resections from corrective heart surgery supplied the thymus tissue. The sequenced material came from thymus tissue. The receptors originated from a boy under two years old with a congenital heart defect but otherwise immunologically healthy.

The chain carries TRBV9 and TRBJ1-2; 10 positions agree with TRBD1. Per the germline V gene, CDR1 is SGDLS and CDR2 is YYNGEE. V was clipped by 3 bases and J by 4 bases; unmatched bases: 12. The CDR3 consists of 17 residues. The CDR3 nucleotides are TGTGCCAGCAGCGCCCTCCGACAGGGGGCGGGCGGCTATGGCTACACCTTC. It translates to CASSALRQGAGGYGYTF. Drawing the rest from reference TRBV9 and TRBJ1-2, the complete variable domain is DSGVTQTPKHLITATGQRVTLRCSPRSGDLSVYWYQQSLDQGLQFLIQYYNGEERAKGNILERFSAQQFPDLHSELNLSSLELGDSALYFCASSALRQGAGGYGYTFGSGTRLTVV.

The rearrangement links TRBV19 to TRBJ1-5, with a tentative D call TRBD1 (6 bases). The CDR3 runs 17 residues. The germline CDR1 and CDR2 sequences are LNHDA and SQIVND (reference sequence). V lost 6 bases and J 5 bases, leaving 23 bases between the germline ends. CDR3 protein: CASSPTGLHPHYQPQHF. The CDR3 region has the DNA TGTGCCAGTAGCCCGACAGGACTACATCCCCACTATCAGCCCCAGCATTTT.

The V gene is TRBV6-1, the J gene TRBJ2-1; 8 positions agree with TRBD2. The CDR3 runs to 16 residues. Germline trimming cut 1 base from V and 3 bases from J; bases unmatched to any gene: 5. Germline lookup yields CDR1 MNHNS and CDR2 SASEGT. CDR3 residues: CASSEGQGTSYNEQFF. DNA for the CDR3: TGTGCCAGCAGTGAAGGGCAGGGGACTAGCTACAATGAGCAGTTCTTC.

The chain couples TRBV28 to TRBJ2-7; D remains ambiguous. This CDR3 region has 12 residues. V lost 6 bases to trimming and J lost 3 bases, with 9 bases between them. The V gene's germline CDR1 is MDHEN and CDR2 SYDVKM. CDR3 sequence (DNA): TGTGCCAGCAGCTTAGGGAACTACGAGCAGTACTTC. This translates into CASSLGNYEQYF. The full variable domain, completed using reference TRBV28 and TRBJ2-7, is DVKVTQSSRYLVKRTGEKVFLECVQDMDHENMFWYRQDPGLGLRLIYFSYDVKMKEKGDIPEGYSVSREKKERFSLILESASTNQTSMYLCASSLGNYEQYFGPGTRLTVT.

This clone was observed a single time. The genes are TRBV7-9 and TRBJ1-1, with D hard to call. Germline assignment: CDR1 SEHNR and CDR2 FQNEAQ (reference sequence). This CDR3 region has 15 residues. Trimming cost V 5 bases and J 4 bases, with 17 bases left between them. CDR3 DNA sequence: TGTGCCAGCAGCGCCCCCCTCGAACCAGCCACTGAAGCTTTCTTT. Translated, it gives CASSAPLEPATEAFF.

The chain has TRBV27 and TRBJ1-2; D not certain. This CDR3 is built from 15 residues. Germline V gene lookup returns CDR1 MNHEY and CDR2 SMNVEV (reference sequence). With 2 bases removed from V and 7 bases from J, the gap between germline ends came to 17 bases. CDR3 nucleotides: TGTGCCAGCAGTTTAATTGGGGAGTTGGATAGTGGCTACACCTTC. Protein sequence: CASSLIGELDSGYTF.

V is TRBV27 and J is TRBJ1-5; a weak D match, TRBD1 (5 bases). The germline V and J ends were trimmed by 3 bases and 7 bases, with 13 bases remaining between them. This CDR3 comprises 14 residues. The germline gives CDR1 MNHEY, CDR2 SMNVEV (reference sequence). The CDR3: CASSLEGPGQPQHF. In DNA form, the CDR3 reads TGTGCCAGCAGTTTGGAGGGACCTGGGCAGCCCCAGCATTTT.

In DNA form, the CDR3 reads TGTGCCAGCAGTTCATTGACATTCTTGAGCTCCTACGAGCAGTACTTC. This encodes CASSSLTFLSSYEQYF. The chain has TRBV27 and TRBJ2-7; D unclear. V lost 4 bases to trimming and J lost 0 bases, with 16 bases between them. This CDR3 comprises 16 residues. Germline V gene sequence: CDR1 MNHEY, CDR2 SMNVEV (reference sequence).

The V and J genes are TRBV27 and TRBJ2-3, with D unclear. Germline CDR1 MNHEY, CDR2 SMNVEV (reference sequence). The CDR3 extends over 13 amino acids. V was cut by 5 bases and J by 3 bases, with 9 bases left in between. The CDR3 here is CASSPRRTDTQYF. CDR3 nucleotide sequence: TGTGCCAGCAGTCCCCGACGGACAGATACGCAGTATTTT.

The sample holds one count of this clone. This CDR3 reads CASSQTPGLAGGGETQYF. The CDR3, as DNA: TGCGCCAGCAGCCAAACTCCGGGACTAGCGGGGGGAGGGGAGACCCAGTACTTC. The rearrangement joins TRBV5-1 to TRBJ2-5, with 15 nucleotides matching TRBD2. V dropped 4 bases and J dropped 5; count of bases not matched to a gene: 12. The CDR3 runs to 18 residues. The germline V gene has CDR1 SGHRS and CDR2 YFSETQ.

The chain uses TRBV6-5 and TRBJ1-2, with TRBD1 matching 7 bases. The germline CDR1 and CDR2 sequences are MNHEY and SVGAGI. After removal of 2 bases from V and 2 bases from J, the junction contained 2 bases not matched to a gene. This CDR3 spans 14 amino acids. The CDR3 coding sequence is TGTGCCAGCAGTTACCAGACAGGGAACTATGGCTACACCTTC. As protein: CASSYQTGNYGYTF.

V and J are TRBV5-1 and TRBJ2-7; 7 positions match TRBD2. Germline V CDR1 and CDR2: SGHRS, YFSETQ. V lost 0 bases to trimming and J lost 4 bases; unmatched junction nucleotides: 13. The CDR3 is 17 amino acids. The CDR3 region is CASSLGSVAGREYEQYF. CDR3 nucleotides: TGCGCCAGCAGCTTGGGGAGCGTTGCGGGGAGGGAATACGAGCAGTACTTC.

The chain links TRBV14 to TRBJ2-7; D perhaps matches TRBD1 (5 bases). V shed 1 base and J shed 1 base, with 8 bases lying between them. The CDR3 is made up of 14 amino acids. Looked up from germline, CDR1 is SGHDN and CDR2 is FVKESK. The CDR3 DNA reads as TGTGCCAGCAGCCAAGGTGCAGGGTCCTACGAGCAGTACTTC. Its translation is CASSQGAGSYEQYF.

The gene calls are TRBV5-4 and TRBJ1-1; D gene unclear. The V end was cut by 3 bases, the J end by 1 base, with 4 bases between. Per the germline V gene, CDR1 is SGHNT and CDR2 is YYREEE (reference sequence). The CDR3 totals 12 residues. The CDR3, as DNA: TGTGCCAGCAGCTCCAAGAACACTGAAGCTTTCTTT. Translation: CASSSKNTEAFF. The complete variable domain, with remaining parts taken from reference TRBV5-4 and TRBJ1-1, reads ETGVTQSPTHLIKTRGQQVTLRCSSQSGHNTVSWYQQALGQGPQFIFQYYREEENGRGNFPPRFSGLQFPNYSSELNVNALELDDSALYLCASSSKNTEAFFGQGTRLTVV.

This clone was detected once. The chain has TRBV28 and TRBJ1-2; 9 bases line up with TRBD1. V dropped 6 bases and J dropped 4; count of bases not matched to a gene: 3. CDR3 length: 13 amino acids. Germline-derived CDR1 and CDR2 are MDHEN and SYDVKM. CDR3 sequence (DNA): TGTGCCAGCAGCTCGGACAGGGGCTATGGCTACACCTTC. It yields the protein CASSSDRGYGYTF.

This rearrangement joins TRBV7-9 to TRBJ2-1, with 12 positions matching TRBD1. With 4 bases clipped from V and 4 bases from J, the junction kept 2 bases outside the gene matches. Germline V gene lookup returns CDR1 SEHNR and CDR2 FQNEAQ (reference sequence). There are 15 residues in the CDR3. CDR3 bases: TGTGCCAGCAGCTCGGGACAGGGGGCTTACAATGAGCAGTTCTTC. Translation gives CASSSGQGAYNEQFF. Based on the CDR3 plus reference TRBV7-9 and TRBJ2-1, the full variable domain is DTGVSQNPRHKITKRGQNVTFRCDPISEHNRLYWYRQTLGQGPEFLTYFQNEAQLEKSRLLSDRFSAERPKGSFSTLEIQRTEQGDSAMYLCASSSGQGAYNEQFFGPGTRLTVL.

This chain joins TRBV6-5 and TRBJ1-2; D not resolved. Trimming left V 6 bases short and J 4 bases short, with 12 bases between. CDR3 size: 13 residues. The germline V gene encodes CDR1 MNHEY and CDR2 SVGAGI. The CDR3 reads CASRVMSAYGYTF. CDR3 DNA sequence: TGTGCCAGCAGAGTCATGTCAGCCTATGGCTACACCTTC.

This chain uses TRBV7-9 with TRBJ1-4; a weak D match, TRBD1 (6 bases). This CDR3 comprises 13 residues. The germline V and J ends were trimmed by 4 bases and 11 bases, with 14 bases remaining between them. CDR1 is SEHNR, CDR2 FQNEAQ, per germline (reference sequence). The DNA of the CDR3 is TGTGCCAGCAGCTCGGACAGATGGGGGAAACTGTTTTTT. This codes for CASSSDRWGKLFF.

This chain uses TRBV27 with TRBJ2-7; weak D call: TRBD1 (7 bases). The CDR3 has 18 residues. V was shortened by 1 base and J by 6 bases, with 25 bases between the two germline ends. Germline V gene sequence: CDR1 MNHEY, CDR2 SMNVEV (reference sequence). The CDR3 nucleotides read TGTGCCAGCAGTTTATGGGGTCGGAGGGGGCCTTCCCCTTCCGAGCAGTACTTC. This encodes CASSLWGRRGPSPSEQYF.

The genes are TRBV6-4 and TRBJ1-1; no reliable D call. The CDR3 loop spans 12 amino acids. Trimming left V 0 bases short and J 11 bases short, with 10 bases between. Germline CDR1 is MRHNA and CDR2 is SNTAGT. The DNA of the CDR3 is TGTGCCAGCAGTGACTCAAAAAGCCGGGCTTTCTTT. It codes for CASSDSKSRAFF.

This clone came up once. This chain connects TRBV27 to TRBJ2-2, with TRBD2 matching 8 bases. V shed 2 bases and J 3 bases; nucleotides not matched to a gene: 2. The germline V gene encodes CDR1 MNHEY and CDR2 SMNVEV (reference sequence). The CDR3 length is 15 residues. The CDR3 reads CASSLSGGYTGELFF. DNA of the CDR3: TGTGCCAGCAGTTTAAGCGGGGGATACACCGGGGAGCTGTTTTTT.

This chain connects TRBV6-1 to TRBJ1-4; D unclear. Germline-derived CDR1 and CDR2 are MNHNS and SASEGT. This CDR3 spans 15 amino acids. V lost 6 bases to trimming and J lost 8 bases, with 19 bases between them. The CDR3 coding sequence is TGTGCCAGCAGCCGACTCGTCGTAGTGGCAGAAAAACTGTTTTTT. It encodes CASSRLVVVAEKLFF.

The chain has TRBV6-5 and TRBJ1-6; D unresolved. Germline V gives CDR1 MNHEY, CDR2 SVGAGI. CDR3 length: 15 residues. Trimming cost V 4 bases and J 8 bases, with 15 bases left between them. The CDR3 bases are TGTGCCAGCAGTTCCCGGGCCCTCGCCTATTCACCCCTCCACTTT. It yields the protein CASSSRALAYSPLHF.

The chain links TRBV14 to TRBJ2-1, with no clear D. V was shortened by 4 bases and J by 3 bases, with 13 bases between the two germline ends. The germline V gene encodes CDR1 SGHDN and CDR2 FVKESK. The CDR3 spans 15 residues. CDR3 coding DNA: TGTGCCAGCAGCCCTGAATTAGAGAGCTACAATGAGCAGTTCTTC. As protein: CASSPELESYNEQFF.

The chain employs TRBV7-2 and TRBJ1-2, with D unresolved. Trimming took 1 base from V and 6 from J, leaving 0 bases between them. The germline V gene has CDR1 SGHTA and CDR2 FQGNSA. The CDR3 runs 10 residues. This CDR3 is CASSLDGYTF. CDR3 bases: TGTGCCAGCAGCTTAGATGGCTACACCTTC.

In DNA form, the CDR3 reads TGTGCCAGCAGCTTAGCCGGGCGGAGTGAAGCTTTCTTT. This translates into CASSLAGRSEAFF. The chain has TRBV7-2 and TRBJ1-1; D gene ambiguous. The germline V and J ends were trimmed by 0 bases and 7 bases, with 9 bases remaining between them. From germline, CDR1 is SGHTA and CDR2 FQGNSA. This CDR3 spans 13 amino acids.